The 5 T cell receptor beta chains given below trace back to one sample, sequenced in a study of cytomegalovirus exposure and HLA in healthy donors. The assay was immunoSEQ multiplex PCR, and TCRdb's table has in-frame clones only and misses some. The repertoire has 150,000 to 200,000 clones, around 88% of them found once; the top ten carry about 2.2%. Sample: PBMCs. All receptors derive from a woman under 30 in good health and CMV-seronegative.

This clone was detected only once. The V and J genes are TRBV7-2 and TRBJ2-1, with 7 bases that match TRBD2. This CDR3 spans 16 amino acids. V lost 6 bases, J lost 4 bases, and 12 bases stayed unmatched. CDR1 and CDR2 from the germline V gene are SGHTA and FQGNSA. The CDR3 spells CASRLILASLYNEQFF. The DNA of the CDR3 is TGTGCCAGCAGGCTTATACTAGCGTCCCTTTACAATGAGCAGTTCTTC.

The chain couples TRBV4-1 to TRBJ1-1; D is possibly TRBD1 (6 bases). V was trimmed by 3 bases and J by 1 base, leaving 12 bases between them. This CDR3 region has 15 residues. Germline-derived CDR1 and CDR2 are MGHRA and YSYEKL. CDR3 coding DNA: TGCGCCAGCAGCCATCCATTGGGACAGAACACTGAAGCTTTCTTT. It specifies CASSHPLGQNTEAFF.

V and J are TRBV18 and TRBJ1-4; 7 bases line up with TRBD1. The length of the CDR3 is 14 residues. Trimming removed 6 bases from V and 4 bases from J; junction bases left unmatched: 5. Germline values: CDR1 KGHSH, CDR2 LQKENI. As DNA, the CDR3 is TGTGCCAGCTCTCCCGGGACAGTTAATGAAAAACTGTTTTTT. Amino acid sequence: CASSPGTVNEKLFF.

The chain links TRBV7-2 to TRBJ1-2, with D tentatively TRBD1 (5 bases). This CDR3 comprises 14 residues. Trimming took off 0 bases at V and 8 bases at J, with 13 bases between the two ends. Germline CDR1 and CDR2: SGHTA and FQGNSA. Here the CDR3 reads CASSLAQRGEGYTF. Written as DNA, the CDR3 is TGTGCCAGCAGCTTAGCGCAAAGGGGCGAAGGCTACACCTTC.

This chain connects TRBV5-1 to TRBJ1-1; weak D call: TRBD1 (5 bases). This CDR3 region has 13 residues. Trimming took 1 base from V and 4 from J, leaving 8 bases between them. Germline CDR1 and CDR2: SGHRS and YFSETQ. CDR3 loop: CASSLMGGTEAFF. CDR3 nucleotide sequence: TGCGCCAGCAGCTTGATGGGGGGCACTGAAGCTTTCTTT.